This entry describes one T cell receptor beta chain. This sample stems from a study of control samples from healthy donors and cancer patients. Germline assignment: CDR1 MNHEY and CDR2 SMNVEV (reference sequence). The length of the CDR3 is 15 residues. V dropped 7 bases and J dropped 3 bases, with 19 bases sitting between them. Profiling relied on immunoSEQ multiplex PCR, and the TCRdb table lists in-frame clones only, not all of them. The sample records some 160,000 clones, around nine tenths being singletons. What was sequenced was blood. The gene calls are TRBV27 and TRBJ2-7; D may be TRBD2 (6 bases). The clonotype originates from a man aged 25-45 years in good health. The CDR3 loop reads CASTKIGGTLYEQYF. The CDR3 DNA is TGTGCCAGCACGAAAATCGGGGGTACCCTCTACGAGCAGTACTTC.